Shown below are 3 T cell receptor beta chains from a single sample sequenced in a study of cytomegalovirus exposure and HLA in healthy donors. Primers: 60 Vbeta forward and 13 Jbeta reverse. Clones were sequenced by immunoSEQ multiplex PCR, and TCRdb holds only the in-frame ones, with some missing. This table has approximately 90,000 clones, under 80% appearing once. Input material: PBMCs. These receptors all come from a boy aged 10-17 years in good health and CMV-seronegative.

The genes are TRBV7-6 and TRBJ1-1; D ambiguous. CDR1 is SGHVS and CDR2 is FNYEAQ in the germline V gene. The V gene lost 1 base and the J gene lost 2 bases, with 14 bases spanning the gap. The CDR3 runs to 16 residues. CDR3 region: CASSLGSSESNTEAFF. The CDR3 coding sequence is TGTGCCAGCAGCTTAGGGAGCAGTGAGAGTAACACTGAAGCTTTCTTT.

This chain links TRBV25-1 with TRBJ1-6; the match to TRBD1 covers 8 bases. J lost 8 bases, V lost 3 bases, and 3 bases had no gene match. Germline-derived CDR1 and CDR2 are MGHDK and SYGVNS. This CDR3 comprises 14 residues. The CDR3: CASSEDRVYSPLHF. In DNA, the CDR3 is TGTGCCAGCAGTGAGGACAGGGTTTATTCACCCCTCCACTTT.

The V gene is TRBV28, the J gene TRBJ1-6; 7 bases fit TRBD1. The CDR3 is 16 residues long. The trim removed 4 bases at V and 7 bases at J, leaving 10 bases unmatched. Germline CDR1 and CDR2: MDHEN and SYDVKM. CDR3 sequence: CASSSPGRGKNSPLHF. CDR3 nucleotide sequence: TGTGCCAGCAGTTCCCCAGGCAGGGGGAAAAATTCACCCCTCCACTTT.